Only a few counts were recorded for the clone carrying this T cell receptor (beta chain). Its target is unknown. The CDR3 consists of 16 residues. Germline V CDR1 and CDR2: MNHEY, SVGEGT. The V and J ends lost 6 bases and 5 bases respectively, with 21 bases between them. The data stem from a study of T cells after yellow fever vaccination. Study observations and caveats: At under 97% for CD4 and 70% to 90% for CD8, most primary-vaccination clones showed up again after the booster.

In TCRdb, the 5' RACE reads were re-called with MiXCR into one record per CDR3 protein. The sample consists of fewer than 650,000 distinct CDR3 sequences, just over 20% of them appearing once. This TCR was recovered from a man aged 18 to 29 who received the YFV17D yellow fever vaccine. The sequenced sample was PBMCs, obtained approximately 20 days after the first yellow fever vaccination. V gene TRBV6-2 or TRBV6-3 combines with J gene TRBJ2-3, with D perhaps TRBD1 or TRBD2 (6 bases each). The DNA for the CDR3 is TGTGCCAGCAGCCTAGAGGCTGGAGGGGGTAGAGATACGCAGTATTTT. Protein product: CASSLEAGGGRDTQYF.